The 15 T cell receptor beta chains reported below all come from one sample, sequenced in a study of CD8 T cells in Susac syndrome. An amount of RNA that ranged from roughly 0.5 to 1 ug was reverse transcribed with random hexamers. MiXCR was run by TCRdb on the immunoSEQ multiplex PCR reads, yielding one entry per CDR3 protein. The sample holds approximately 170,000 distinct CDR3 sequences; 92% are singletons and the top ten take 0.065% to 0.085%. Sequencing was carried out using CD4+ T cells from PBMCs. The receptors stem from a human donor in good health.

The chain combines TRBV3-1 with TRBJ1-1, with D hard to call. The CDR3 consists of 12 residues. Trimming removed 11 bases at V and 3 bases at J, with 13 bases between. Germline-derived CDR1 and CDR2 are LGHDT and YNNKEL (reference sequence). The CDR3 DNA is TGTGCCGACGAAACCGAGGACACTGAAGCTTTCTTT. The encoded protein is CADETEDTEAFF.

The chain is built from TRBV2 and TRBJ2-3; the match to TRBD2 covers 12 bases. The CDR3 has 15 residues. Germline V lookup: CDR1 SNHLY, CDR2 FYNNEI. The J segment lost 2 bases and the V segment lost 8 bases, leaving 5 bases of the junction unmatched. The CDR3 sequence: CASSGLAGITDTQYF. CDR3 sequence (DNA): TGTGCCAGCTCCGGACTAGCGGGGATCACAGATACGCAGTATTTT. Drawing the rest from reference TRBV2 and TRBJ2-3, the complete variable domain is EPEVTQTPSHQVTQMGQEVILRCVPISNHLYFYWYRQILGQKVEFLVSFYNNEISEKSEIFDDQFSVERPDGSNFTLKIRSTKLEDSAMYFCASSGLAGITDTQYFGPGTRLTVL.

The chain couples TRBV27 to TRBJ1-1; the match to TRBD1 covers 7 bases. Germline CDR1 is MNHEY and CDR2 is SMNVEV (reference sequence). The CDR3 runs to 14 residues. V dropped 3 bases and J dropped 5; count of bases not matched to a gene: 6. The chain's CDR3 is CASSLSPGGTEAFF. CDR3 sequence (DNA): TGTGCCAGCAGTTTGAGCCCAGGGGGGACTGAAGCTTTCTTT.

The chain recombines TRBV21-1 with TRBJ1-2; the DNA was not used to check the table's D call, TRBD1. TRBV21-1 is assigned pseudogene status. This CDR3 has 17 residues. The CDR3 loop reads CASSKEEGAVTYYGYTF. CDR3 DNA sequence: TGTGCCAGCAGCAAAGAGGAGGGCGCCGTCACCTACTATGGCTACACCTTC.

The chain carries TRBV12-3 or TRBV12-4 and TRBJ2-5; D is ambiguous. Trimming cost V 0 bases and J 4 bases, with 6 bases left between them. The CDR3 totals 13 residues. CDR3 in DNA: TGTGCCAGCAGTTTAGCGCCAACAGAGACCCAGTACTTC. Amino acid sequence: CASSLAPTETQYF.

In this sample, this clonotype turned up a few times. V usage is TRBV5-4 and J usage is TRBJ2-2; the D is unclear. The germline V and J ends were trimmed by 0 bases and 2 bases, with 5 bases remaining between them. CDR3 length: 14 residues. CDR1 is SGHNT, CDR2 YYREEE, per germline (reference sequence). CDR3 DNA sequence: TGTGCCAGCAGCTTGGCCGGAAACACCGGGGAGCTGTTTTTT. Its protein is CASSLAGNTGELFF.

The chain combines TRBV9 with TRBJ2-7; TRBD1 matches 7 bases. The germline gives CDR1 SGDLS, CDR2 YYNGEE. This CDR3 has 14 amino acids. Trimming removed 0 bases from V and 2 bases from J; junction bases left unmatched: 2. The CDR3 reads CASSVDGQAYEQYF. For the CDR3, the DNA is TGTGCCAGCAGCGTAGACGGACAGGCCTACGAGCAGTACTTC.

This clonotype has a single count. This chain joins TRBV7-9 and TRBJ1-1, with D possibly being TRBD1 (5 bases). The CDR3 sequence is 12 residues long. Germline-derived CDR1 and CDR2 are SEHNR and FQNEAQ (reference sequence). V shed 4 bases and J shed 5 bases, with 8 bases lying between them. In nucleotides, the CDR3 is TGTGCCAGCAGCTCAAAGGGGACTGAAGCTTTCTTT. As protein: CASSSKGTEAFF. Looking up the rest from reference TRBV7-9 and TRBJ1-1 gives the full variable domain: DTGVSQNPRHKITKRGQNVTFRCDPISEHNRLYWYRQTLGQGPEFLTYFQNEAQLEKSRLLSDRFSAERPKGSFSTLEIQRTEQGDSAMYLCASSSKGTEAFFGQGTRLTVV.

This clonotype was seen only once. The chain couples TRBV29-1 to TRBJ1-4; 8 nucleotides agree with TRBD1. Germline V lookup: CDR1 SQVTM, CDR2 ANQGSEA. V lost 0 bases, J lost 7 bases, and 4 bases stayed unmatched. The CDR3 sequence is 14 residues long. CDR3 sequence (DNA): TGCAGCGTTGAAGACGGACAGGGTGGTGAAAAACTGTTTTTT. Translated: CSVEDGQGGEKLFF. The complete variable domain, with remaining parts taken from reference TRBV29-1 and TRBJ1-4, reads SAVISQKPSRDICQRGTSLTIQCQVDSQVTMMFWYRQQPGQSLTLIATANQGSEATYESGFVIDKFPISRPNLTFSTLTVSNMSPEDSSIYLCSVEDGQGGEKLFFGSGTQLSVL.

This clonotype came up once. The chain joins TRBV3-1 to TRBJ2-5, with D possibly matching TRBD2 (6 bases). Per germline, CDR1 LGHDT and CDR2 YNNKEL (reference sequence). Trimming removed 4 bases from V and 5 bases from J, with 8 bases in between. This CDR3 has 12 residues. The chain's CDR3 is CASSRGGETQYF. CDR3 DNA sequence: TGTGCCAGCAGCCGAGGAGGGGAGACCCAGTACTTC.

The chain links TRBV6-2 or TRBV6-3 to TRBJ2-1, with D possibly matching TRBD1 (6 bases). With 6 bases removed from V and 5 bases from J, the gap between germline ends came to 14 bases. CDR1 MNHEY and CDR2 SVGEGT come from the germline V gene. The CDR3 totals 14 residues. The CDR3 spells CASSYSGTHNEQFF. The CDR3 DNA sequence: TGTGCCAGCAGCTATTCCGGGACACACAATGAGCAGTTCTTC.

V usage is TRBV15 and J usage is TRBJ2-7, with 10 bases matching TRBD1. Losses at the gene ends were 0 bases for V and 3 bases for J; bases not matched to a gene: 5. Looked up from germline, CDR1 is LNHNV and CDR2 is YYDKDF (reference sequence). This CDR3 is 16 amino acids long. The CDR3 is CATSRDAGTGVYEQYF. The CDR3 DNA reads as TGTGCCACCAGCAGAGATGCCGGGACAGGGGTCTACGAGCAGTACTTC.

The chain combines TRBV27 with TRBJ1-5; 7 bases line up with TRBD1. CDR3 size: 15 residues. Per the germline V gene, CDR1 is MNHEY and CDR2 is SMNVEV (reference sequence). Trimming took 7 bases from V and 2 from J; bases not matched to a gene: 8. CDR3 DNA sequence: TGTGCCAGCACCCAGACAGGGAACGGCAATCAGCCCCAGCATTTT. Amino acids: CASTQTGNGNQPQHF.

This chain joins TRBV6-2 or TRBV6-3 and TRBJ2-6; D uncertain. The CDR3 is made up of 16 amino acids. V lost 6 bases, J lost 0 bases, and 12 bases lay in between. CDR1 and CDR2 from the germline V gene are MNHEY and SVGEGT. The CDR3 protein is CASSHGLYSGANVLTF. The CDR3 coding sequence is TGTGCCAGCAGCCACGGGCTGTACTCTGGGGCCAACGTCCTGACTTTC.

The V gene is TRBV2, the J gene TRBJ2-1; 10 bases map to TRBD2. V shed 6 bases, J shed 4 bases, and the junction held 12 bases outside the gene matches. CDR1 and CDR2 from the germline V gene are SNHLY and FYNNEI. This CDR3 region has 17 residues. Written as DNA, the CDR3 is TGTGCCAGCAGATTCAGCCATCGGACTAGCGGATACAATGAGCAGTTCTTC. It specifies CASRFSHRTSGYNEQFF. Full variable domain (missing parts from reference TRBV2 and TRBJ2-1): EPEVTQTPSHQVTQMGQEVILRCVPISNHLYFYWYRQILGQKVEFLVSFYNNEISEKSEIFDDQFSVERPDGSNFTLKIRSTKLEDSAMYFCASRFSHRTSGYNEQFFGPGTRLTVL.